One sample yielded the 16 T cell receptor beta chains listed below, sequenced in a study of blood T cells in healthy people across ages. With a J-beta primer mix and a sample-barcoded 5' primer, a second PCR ran 7 to 11 cycles. Each CDR3 protein is one row after TCRdb ran MiXCR on the 5' RACE reads. The data show fewer than 900,000 distinct CDR3 sequences, 35% to 40% seen once. The sample taken for sequencing was blood. The receptors come from a man between 18 and 29 years old in good health.

This chain connects TRBV30 to TRBJ1-3; D is unresolved. The germline V and J ends were trimmed by 1 base and 0 bases, with 7 bases remaining between them. This CDR3 spans 14 amino acids. The germline V gene encodes CDR1 GTSNPN and CDR2 SVGIG (reference sequence). The CDR3 DNA reads TGTGCCTGGAGTGAGGGCGACTCTGGAAACACCATATATTTT. It yields the protein CAWSEGDSGNTIYF.

On this clonotype itself: Being one base from a much bigger clone, this may be a read error. The chain uses TRBV20-1 and TRBJ2-4; the match to TRBD1 covers 7 bases. The J call may be incorrect, as the DNA end agrees better with TRBJ2-5. The CDR3 is 13 residues long. CDR1 and CDR2 (germline): DFQATT, SNEGSKA (reference sequence). CDR3 sequence: CSADFDREETQYF. The CDR3 DNA follows: TGCAGCGCAGATTTCGACAGGGAAGAGACCCAGTACTTC.

This clonotype was observed a handful of times. The chain uses TRBV6-5 and TRBJ1-5; D remains unclear. This CDR3 is built from 12 residues. CDR1 and CDR2 from the germline V gene are MNHEY and SVGAGI. Trimming removed 6 bases from V and 9 bases from J, with 12 bases in between. CDR3 DNA sequence: TGTGCCAGCAGCCCGCCACCAGGGCCCCAGCATTTT. This encodes CASSPPPGPQHF.

A few counts support this clonotype. This sequence joins TRBV7-9 and TRBJ1-2; 7 nucleotides agree with TRBD1. V was clipped by 4 bases and J by 2 bases; unmatched bases: 7. CDR1 and CDR2 (germline): SEHNR, FQNEAQ (reference sequence). The CDR3 has 15 amino acids. The CDR3 nucleotides are TGTGCCAGCAGCTCAGACGGGACAGTAAACTATGGCTACACCTTC. Encoded protein: CASSSDGTVNYGYTF. The whole variable domain, remainder taken from reference TRBV7-9 and TRBJ1-2, is DTGVSQNPRHKITKRGQNVTFRCDPISEHNRLYWYRQTLGQGPEFLTYFQNEAQLEKSRLLSDRFSAERPKGSFSTLEIQRTEQGDSAMYLCASSSDGTVNYGYTFGSGTRLTVV.

This chain links TRBV12-3 or TRBV12-4 with TRBJ2-5, with 14 bases matching TRBD2. The CDR3 is 15 amino acids. The ends lost 10 bases at V and 5 bases at J; junction bases unmatched: 9. This CDR3 is CATARLAGGLETQYF. The CDR3 DNA sequence: TGTGCCACCGCCCGACTAGCGGGGGGGCTTGAGACCCAGTACTTC.

Many counts were recorded for this clonotype. This chain links TRBV12-3 or TRBV12-4 with TRBJ2-5; 9 bases agree with TRBD1. The CDR3 has 14 residues. With 3 bases clipped from V and 4 bases from J, the junction kept 3 bases outside the gene matches. The CDR3 loop reads CASSLDRGSETQYF. The CDR3 DNA reads as TGTGCCAGCAGTTTGGACAGGGGATCAGAGACCCAGTACTTC.

Only a few counts were recorded for this clonotype. The chain employs TRBV4-2 and TRBJ2-1; D is possibly TRBD2 (6 bases). The CDR3 length is 15 residues. Trimming removed 7 bases at V and 5 bases at J, with 18 bases between. The germline gives CDR1 LGHNA, CDR2 YNFKEQ. The CDR3 loop reads CASTKAGSRDNEQFF. CDR3 coding DNA: TGTGCCAGCACCAAAGCGGGCTCCCGCGACAATGAGCAGTTCTTC.

In regard to this clonotype: A much larger clone lies one base from this, so it may be a read error. The gene calls are TRBV12-3 or TRBV12-4 and TRBJ1-5, with 7 bases fitting TRBD1. This CDR3 has 16 amino acids. V was clipped by 3 bases and J by 3 bases; unmatched bases: 8. CDR3 amino acids: CASSFRAGGLNQPQHF. CDR3 sequence (DNA): TGTGCCAGCAGTTTTCGGGCAGGGGGTCTCAATCAGCCCCAGCATTTT.

As to this clonotype: A much larger clone is a single base away; this may be a read error. This chain uses TRBV20-1 with TRBJ2-5; D possibly corresponds to TRBD1 (5 bases). The tail of the sequence fits TRBJ2-4 better, so the J call may be wrong. Per the germline V gene, CDR1 is DFQATT and CDR2 is SNEGSKA (reference sequence). The CDR3 has 17 residues. The CDR3 DNA reads TGCAGTGCTAGAGATACGGTAGGGGCCACATCAAGTGACATTCAGTACTTC. Protein: CSARDTVGATSSDIQYF.

V and J are TRBV20-1 and TRBJ1-5, with D perhaps matching TRBD1 (5 bases). In germline, CDR1 is DFQATT, CDR2 SNEGSKA (reference sequence). Trimming pared 1 base from V and 0 bases from J, leaving 7 bases between. The CDR3 extends over 14 amino acids. CDR3 coding DNA: TGCAGTGCTAGAGGGACAAATAGCAATCAGCCCCAGCATTTT. This encodes CSARGTNSNQPQHF.

This clonotype was seen only a few times. The chain couples TRBV12-3 or TRBV12-4 to TRBJ1-2, with a tentative D call TRBD1 (6 bases). V lost 3 bases to trimming and J lost 0 bases, with 17 bases between them. The CDR3 is 17 residues long. CDR3 in DNA: TGTGCCAGCAGTTTTGGGGAGGGAGCAGGGGCTAACTATGGCTACACCTTC. This encodes CASSFGEGAGANYGYTF.

This clonotype showed up many times. This could be a read error, since a much larger clone is one nucleotide away. The chain combines TRBV27 with TRBJ2-3; D is ambiguous. CDR1 is MNHEY and CDR2 is SMNVEV in the germline V gene (reference sequence). The CDR3 is made up of 14 amino acids. In nucleotides, the CDR3 is TGTGCCAGCAGTGTATCGGAGATCTCAGATACGCAGTATTTT. Its protein is CASSVSEISDTQYF.

The chain links TRBV7-2 to TRBJ1-1; tentative D call: TRBD1 (5 bases). Trimming removed 4 bases from V and 0 bases from J, with 12 bases in between. This CDR3 comprises 15 residues. Germline CDR1 reads SGHTA; CDR2 reads FQGNSA. Here the CDR3 reads CASSSRRGMNTEAFF. CDR3 nucleotides: TGTGCCAGCAGCTCCCGACGGGGGATGAACACTGAAGCTTTCTTT.

As concerns this clonotype: A read error may account for a junction end that differs from germline. The CDR3 loop is CAISERLEITETQYF. The CDR3 DNA reads as TGTGCCATCAGTGAACGACTAGAGATCACAGAGACGCAGTATTTT. This chain connects TRBV10-3 to TRBJ2-3, with D tentatively TRBD2 (6 bases). The CDR3 spans 15 residues. The germline V gene encodes CDR1 ENHRY and CDR2 SYGVKD.

The chain is built from TRBV4-3 and TRBJ2-4; a possible D gene is TRBD1 (6 bases). The last part of the DNA fits TRBJ2-7 better; the J call may be wrong. Germline loops: CDR1 LGHNA, CDR2 YSLEER. CDR3 length equals 15 residues. DNA of the CDR3: TGCGCCAGCAGCCAAGCCCGGGACACTTCATACGAGCAGTACTTC. It translates to CASSQARDTSYEQYF.

The table lists this clonotype with a few counts. V usage is TRBV28 and J usage is TRBJ1-5; D is undetermined. The CDR3 has 12 amino acids. Germline CDR1 is MDHEN and CDR2 is SYDVKM. The V gene lost 4 bases and the J gene lost 9 bases, with 10 bases spanning the gap. The CDR3 reads CASSYVGGPQHF. The DNA for the CDR3 is TGTGCCAGCAGTTATGTGGGTGGGCCCCAGCATTTT.